The 22 T cell receptor beta chains below were found in one sample sequenced in a study of blood T cells in healthy people across ages. The second PCR ran about 6 to 11 cycles with a sample-barcoded 5' primer and J-beta primers. Via MiXCR, TCRdb re-called the 5' RACE reads, giving one row per CDR3 protein. Of some 550,000 distinct CDR3 sequences listed, around 48% are singletons. The sample was blood. These receptors all stem from an elderly man in good health.

J is TRBJ1-1 and V is TRBV10-3, with 7 bases lining up with TRBD1. This CDR3 has 15 amino acids. V shed 6 bases, J shed 0 bases, and the junction held 7 bases outside the gene matches. The germline V gene encodes CDR1 ENHRY and CDR2 SYGVKD. The CDR3 loop is CAISPGQNLNTEAFF. CDR3 coding DNA: TGTGCCATCAGCCCGGGACAGAATTTGAACACTGAAGCTTTCTTT.

The J gene is TRBJ1-1, the V gene TRBV10-3; 7 bases map to TRBD1. CDR1 is ENHRY, CDR2 SYGVKD, per germline. The junction had 10 bases not matched to a gene; V was cut back by 1 base and J by 5 bases. The CDR3 loop spans 16 amino acids. The CDR3 DNA is TGTGCCATCAGTGAGTATGCACAGGGGCTGGGTACTGAAGCTTTCTTT. This translates into CAISEYAQGLGTEAFF.

This chain links TRBV5-1 with TRBJ2-1; weak D call: TRBD1 (5 bases). V lost 3 bases to trimming and J lost 0 bases, with 13 bases between them. Germline V gene sequence: CDR1 SGHRS, CDR2 YFSETQ. The CDR3 spans 16 residues. CDR3 amino acids: CASSSQAASSYNEQFF. The CDR3 region has the DNA TGCGCCAGCAGCTCACAGGCGGCGAGCTCCTACAATGAGCAGTTCTTC.

V gene TRBV6-6 combines with J gene TRBJ2-2; 7 bases align to TRBD2. V lost 10 bases and J lost 6; bases outside the gene matches: 8. The CDR3 extends over 13 amino acids. Germline V gene sequence: CDR1 MNHNY, CDR2 SVGAGI (reference sequence). CDR3: CATKGGDSGELFF. CDR3 nucleotide sequence: TGTGCCACCAAGGGAGGGGATTCCGGGGAGCTGTTTTTT.

The sample holds a few counts of this clonotype. V is TRBV27 and J is TRBJ1-6; no reliable D call. The V gene's germline CDR1 is MNHEY and CDR2 SMNVEV (reference sequence). The V and J ends lost 4 bases and 9 bases respectively, with 7 bases between them. The CDR3 extends over 12 amino acids. CDR3 DNA: TGTGCCAGCAGTTCTCGATCTTCACCCCTCCACTTT. It encodes CASSSRSSPLHF.

The chain recombines TRBV20-1 with TRBJ2-3; a possible D gene is TRBD1 (6 bases). The CDR3 consists of 16 residues. V was clipped by 0 bases and J by 2 bases, with 15 bases between them. Per the germline V gene, CDR1 is DFQATT and CDR2 is SNEGSKA (reference sequence). CDR3 protein: CSARDMGAANTDTQYF. CDR3 nucleotide sequence: TGCAGTGCTAGAGATATGGGGGCTGCGAACACAGATACGCAGTATTTT.

J is TRBJ2-2 and V is TRBV5-1, with a tentative D call TRBD1 (5 bases). The CDR3 length is 15 residues. The germline V gene encodes CDR1 SGHRS and CDR2 YFSETQ. V dropped 1 base and J dropped 7 bases, with 14 bases sitting between them. CDR3: CASSLSTGLGGELFF. CDR3 sequence (DNA): TGCGCCAGCAGCTTGTCCACAGGTCTAGGCGGGGAGCTGTTTTTT.

This clonotype was detected ten times or more. The rearrangement joins TRBV7-9 to TRBJ2-6; D gene uncertain. Per germline, CDR1 SEHNR and CDR2 FQNEAQ (reference sequence). This CDR3 comprises 16 residues. V lost 1 base, J lost 4 bases, and 11 bases lay in between. CDR3 sequence reads: CASSLDPGSGANVLTF. Written as DNA, the CDR3 is TGTGCCAGCAGCTTAGATCCCGGGTCCGGGGCCAACGTCCTGACTTTC.

This chain joins TRBV28 and TRBJ1-3; possible D gene TRBD1, 6 bases. Trimming pared 2 bases from V and 0 bases from J, leaving 14 bases between. This CDR3 spans 17 amino acids. Germline-derived CDR1 and CDR2 are MDHEN and SYDVKM. CDR3 sequence (DNA): TGTGCCAGCAGTTTAATAGGGGGTTACAGCTCTGGAAACACCATATATTTT. Its protein product is CASSLIGGYSSGNTIYF.

The genes are TRBV7-9 and TRBJ2-5; D unclear. V lost 3 bases and J lost 3, with 11 bases in between. Germline lookup yields CDR1 SEHNR and CDR2 FQNEAQ (reference sequence). The CDR3 is made up of 14 amino acids. This CDR3 is CASSFGYKEETQYF. CDR3 nucleotide sequence: TGTGCCAGCAGCTTTGGATACAAGGAAGAGACCCAGTACTTC.

The chain has TRBV7-2 and TRBJ2-3; D gene unclear. Germline-derived CDR1 and CDR2 are SGHTA and FQGNSA. This CDR3 is 15 amino acids long. V was pared by 1 base and J by 2 bases, with 10 bases between. CDR3 loop: CASSLVSTLTDTQYF. Written as DNA, the CDR3 is TGTGCCAGCAGCTTAGTGTCCACCCTCACAGATACGCAGTATTTT.

The V call is TRBV10-3, the J call TRBJ2-5; perhaps D is TRBD1 or TRBD2 (5 bases each). V was clipped by 8 bases and J by 2 bases, with 15 bases between them. The CDR3 contains 14 residues. CDR1 is ENHRY and CDR2 is SYGVKD in the germline V gene. CDR3 coding DNA: TGTGCCATCGCAGCAGGGACCTTACAAGAGACCCAGTACTTC. It codes for CAIAAGTLQETQYF.

This chain links TRBV5-1 with TRBJ2-7, with D unclear. The CDR3 runs to 14 residues. Trimming pared 4 bases from V and 0 bases from J, leaving 11 bases between. Germline CDR1 SGHRS, CDR2 YFSETQ. CDR3: CASSHTDGSYEQYF. The CDR3 nucleotides read TGCGCCAGCAGCCACACTGACGGCTCCTACGAGCAGTACTTC.

This clonotype was counted between two and nine times. V is TRBV19 and J is TRBJ2-4; D remains ambiguous. Per the germline V gene, CDR1 is LNHDA and CDR2 is SQIVND (reference sequence). CDR3 length equals 14 residues. V was cut by 2 bases and J by 0 bases, with 5 bases left in between. CDR3 bases: TGTGCCAGTAGTATATCCCTAGCCAAAAACATTCAGTACTTC. Amino acids: CASSISLAKNIQYF.

The gene calls are TRBV9 and TRBJ2-1, with 12 bases fitting TRBD2. CDR1 and CDR2 (germline): SGDLS, YYNGEE. This CDR3 comprises 16 residues. The junction had 8 bases not matched to a gene; V was cut back by 3 bases and J by 7 bases. CDR3 nucleotides: TGTGCCAGCAGCGAGAACTCCGGACTAGCGGGAAATGAGCAGTTCTTC. Its translation: CASSENSGLAGNEQFF.

This clonotype has a count of ten or more. J is TRBJ2-7 and V is TRBV6-6, with 9 bases identical to TRBD2. This CDR3 region has 15 residues. Germline V lookup: CDR1 MNHNY, CDR2 SVGAGI (reference sequence). V dropped 6 bases and J dropped 6; count of bases not matched to a gene: 12. The CDR3 DNA sequence: TGTGCCAGCAGAGAATCCGGGACTAGCACAGGCGAGCAGTACTTC. Its protein is CASRESGTSTGEQYF.

The chain links TRBV12-3 or TRBV12-4 to TRBJ1-2; 7 positions match TRBD1. Unmatched junction bases numbered 16, after V lost 7 bases and J lost 2 bases. The CDR3 totals 17 residues. This chain's CDR3 is CASTLDRQAGGNYGYTF. As DNA, the CDR3 is TGTGCCAGCACCCTCGACCGGCAGGCAGGGGGGAACTATGGCTACACCTTC.

This chain connects TRBV7-2 to TRBJ2-1; D is possibly TRBD1 or TRBD2 (5 bases each). The V end was cut by 1 base, the J end by 7 bases, with 8 bases between. The CDR3 runs to 13 residues. In germline, CDR1 is SGHTA, CDR2 FQGNSA. The CDR3 reads CASSLGWGNEQFF. The CDR3 DNA follows: TGTGCCAGCAGCTTAGGGTGGGGGAATGAGCAGTTCTTC.

The rearrangement joins TRBV28 to TRBJ1-1; perhaps TRBD1 as D (6 bases). CDR1 and CDR2 from the germline V gene are MDHEN and SYDVKM. V lost 7 bases, J lost 7 bases, and 16 bases lay in between. The CDR3 extends over 13 amino acids. Here the CDR3 reads CASTRGGGSEAFF. The CDR3 bases are TGTGCCAGCACCCGAGGGGGAGGTAGTGAAGCTTTCTTT.

This clonotype was picked up a small number of times. This rearrangement joins TRBV6-2 or TRBV6-3 to TRBJ1-5; unclear D gene. This CDR3 comprises 15 residues. Per germline, CDR1 MNHEY and CDR2 SVGEGT. V gave up 0 bases and J gave up 4 bases, with 10 bases separating them. The CDR3 nucleotides read TGTGCCAGCAGTTACTCGAGTAACGGGAATCAGCCCCAGCATTTT. Amino acid sequence: CASSYSSNGNQPQHF.

This clonotype was found a few times. The rearrangement links TRBV13 to TRBJ1-2; no reliable D call. The CDR3 extends over 14 amino acids. The germline gives CDR1 PRHDT, CDR2 FYEKMQ (reference sequence). Deletions cut 3 bases from V and 0 bases from J, with 8 bases between. This chain's CDR3 is CASSFARTNYGYTF. Written as DNA, the CDR3 is TGTGCCAGCAGCTTTGCGCGAACTAACTATGGCTACACCTTC.

This clonotype was seen once. Mismatch with germline at one junction end may stem from a read error. This rearrangement joins TRBV20-1 to TRBJ2-1, with 13 bases aligning to TRBD2. The CDR3 consists of 17 residues. Germline CDR1 and CDR2: DFQATT and SNEGSKA (reference sequence). CDR3 region: CGASNRGLAGSYNEQFF. The CDR3 DNA is TGCGGTGCTTCCAACCGGGGACTAGCGGGATCCTACAATGAGCAGTTCTTC.